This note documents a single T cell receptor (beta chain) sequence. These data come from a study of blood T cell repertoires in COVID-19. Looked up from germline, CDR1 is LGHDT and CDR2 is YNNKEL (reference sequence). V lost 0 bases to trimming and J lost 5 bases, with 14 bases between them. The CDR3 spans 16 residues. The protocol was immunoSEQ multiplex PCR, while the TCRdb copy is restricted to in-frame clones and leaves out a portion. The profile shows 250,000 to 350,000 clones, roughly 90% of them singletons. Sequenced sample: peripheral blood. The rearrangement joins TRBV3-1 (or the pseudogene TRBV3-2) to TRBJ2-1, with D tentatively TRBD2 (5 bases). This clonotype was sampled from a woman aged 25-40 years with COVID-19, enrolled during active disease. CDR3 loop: CASSQELVRFHNEQFF. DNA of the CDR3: TGTGCCAGCAGCCAAGAACTAGTAAGGTTCCACAATGAGCAGTTCTTC.